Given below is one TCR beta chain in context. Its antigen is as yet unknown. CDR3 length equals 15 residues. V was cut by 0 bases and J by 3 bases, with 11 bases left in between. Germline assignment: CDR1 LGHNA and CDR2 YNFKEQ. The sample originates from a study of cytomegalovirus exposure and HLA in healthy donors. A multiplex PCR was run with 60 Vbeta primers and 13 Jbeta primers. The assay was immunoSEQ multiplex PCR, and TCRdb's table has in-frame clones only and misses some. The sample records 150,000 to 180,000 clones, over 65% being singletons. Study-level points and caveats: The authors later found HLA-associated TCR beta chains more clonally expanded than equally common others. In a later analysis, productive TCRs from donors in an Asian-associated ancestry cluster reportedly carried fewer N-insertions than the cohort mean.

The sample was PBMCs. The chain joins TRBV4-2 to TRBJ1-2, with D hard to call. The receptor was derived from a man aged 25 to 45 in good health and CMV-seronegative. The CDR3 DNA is TGTGCCAGCAGCCAAGAGGTGGCAGGTGACTATGGCTACACCTTC. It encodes CASSQEVAGDYGYTF.